Here is one T cell receptor (beta chain) with its context. Method: immunoSEQ multiplex PCR; TCRdb's copy keeps in-frame clones and lacks some. Of about 180,000 clones listed, around 87% were seen once; the top ten hold roughly 2.9%. These data are taken from a study of blood T cell repertoires in COVID-19. Germline CDR1 reads SNHLY; CDR2 reads FYNNEI. V shed 8 bases and J 0 bases; nucleotides not matched to a gene: 4. The CDR3 totals 14 residues. This clonotype originated in a woman younger than 45 with active or convalescent COVID-19. The sequenced sample was peripheral blood. V usage is TRBV2 and J usage is TRBJ1-5; 7 bases are shared with TRBD1. The CDR3 nucleotides are TGTGCCAGCGAGGGACAGATTAGCAATCAGCCCCAGCATTTT. It translates to CASEGQISNQPQHF. The full variable domain, rest sourced from reference TRBV2 and TRBJ1-5, is EPEVTQTPSHQVTQMGQEVILRCVPISNHLYFYWYRQILGQKVEFLVSFYNNEISEKSEIFDDQFSVERPDGSNFTLKIRSTKLEDSAMYFCASEGQISNQPQHFGDGTRLSIL.